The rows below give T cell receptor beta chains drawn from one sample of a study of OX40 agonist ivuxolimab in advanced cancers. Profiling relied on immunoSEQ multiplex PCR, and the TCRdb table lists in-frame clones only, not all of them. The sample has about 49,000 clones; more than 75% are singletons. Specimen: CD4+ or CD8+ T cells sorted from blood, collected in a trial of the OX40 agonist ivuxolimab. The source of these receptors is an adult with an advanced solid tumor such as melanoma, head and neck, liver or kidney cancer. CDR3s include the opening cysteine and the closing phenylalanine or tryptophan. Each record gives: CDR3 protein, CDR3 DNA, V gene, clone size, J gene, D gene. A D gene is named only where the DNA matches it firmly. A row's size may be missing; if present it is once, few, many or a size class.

CDR3 protein: CASSQTGFYEQYF
CDR3 DNA: TGTGCCAGCTCACAGACAGGATTCTACGAGCAGTACTTC
V gene: TRBV18
clone size: once
J gene: TRBJ2-7
D gene: -

CDR3 protein: CASSWGTGSYGYTF
CDR3 DNA: TGCGCCAGCAGCTGGGGGACAGGTTCCTATGGCTACACCTTC
V gene: TRBV5-1
clone size: -
J gene: TRBJ1-2
D gene: TRBD1

CDR3 protein: CASSLVANGQLQYF
CDR3 DNA: TGTGCCAGCAGCTTAGTGGCAAACGGACAGCTGCAGTACTTC
V gene: TRBV7-2
clone size: -
J gene: TRBJ2-5
D gene: -

CDR3 protein: CASSGGTGGPYEQYF
CDR3 DNA: TGTGCCAGCAGTGGGGGGACAGGGGGCCCCTACGAGCAGTACTTC
V gene: TRBV6-1
clone size: -
J gene: TRBJ2-7
D gene: TRBD1

CDR3 protein: CASSIISGREQFF
CDR3 DNA: TGTGCCAGTAGTATTATATCGGGGCGCGAGCAGTTCTTC
V gene: TRBV19
clone size: -
J gene: TRBJ2-1
D gene: -

CDR3 protein: CASGAQGVQINGYTF
CDR3 DNA: TGTGCCAGCGGGGCCCAGGGGGTTCAAATCAACGGCTACACCTTC
V gene: TRBV7-9
clone size: -
J gene: TRBJ1-2
D gene: TRBD1

CDR3 protein: CASSVGVVAKNIQYF
CDR3 DNA: TGTGCCAGCAGCGTAGGAGTGGTAGCCAAAAACATTCAGTACTTC
V gene: TRBV9
clone size: -
J gene: TRBJ2-4
D gene: -

CDR3 protein: CASSGVLGSPGGTEAFF
CDR3 DNA: TGTGCCAGCAGTGGAGTTTTAGGGTCCCCCGGGGGCACTGAAGCTTTCTTT
V gene: TRBV2
clone size: -
J gene: TRBJ1-1
D gene: -

CDR3 protein: CASSETGGARETQYF
CDR3 DNA: TGTGCCAGCAGCGAAACAGGGGGCGCGAGGGAGACCCAGTACTTC
V gene: TRBV7-3
clone size: -
J gene: TRBJ2-5
D gene: TRBD1

CDR3 protein: CASSLTSSGSNQPQHF
CDR3 DNA: TGCGCCAGCAGCTTGACATCATCAGGGAGCAATCAGCCCCAGCATTTT
V gene: TRBV5-1
clone size: few
J gene: TRBJ1-5
D gene: -

CDR3 protein: CASSAGTGGSYGYTF
CDR3 DNA: TGTGCCAGCAGTGCAGGGACAGGGGGCTCCTATGGCTACACCTTC
V gene: TRBV2
clone size: -
J gene: TRBJ1-2
D gene: TRBD1

CDR3 protein: CASSAPGQTNEKLFF
CDR3 DNA: TGTGCCAGCAGTGCACCGGGACAAACTAATGAAAAACTGTTTTTT
V gene: TRBV6-1
clone size: -
J gene: TRBJ1-4
D gene: -

CDR3 protein: CASSQGLAGFTGELFF
CDR3 DNA: TGCGCCAGCAGCCAGGGACTAGCGGGGTTTACCGGGGAGCTGTTTTTT
V gene: TRBV4-1
clone size: -
J gene: TRBJ2-2
D gene: TRBD2

CDR3 protein: CASSSGLAGDPRETQYF
CDR3 DNA: TGTGCCAGCAGCTCAGGACTAGCGGGAGACCCCCGGGAGACCCAGTACTTC
V gene: TRBV5-4
clone size: few
J gene: TRBJ2-5
D gene: TRBD2

CDR3 protein: CASSVRDRGSYEQYF
CDR3 DNA: TGTGCCAGCAGCGTTCGGGACAGGGGATCCTACGAGCAGTACTTC
V gene: TRBV9
clone size: once
J gene: TRBJ2-7
D gene: TRBD1

CDR3 protein: CASRGGVGQGSSYNSPLHF
CDR3 DNA: TGTGCCAGCAGAGGGGGGGTCGGACAAGGAAGCTCCTATAATTCACCCCTCCACTTT
V gene: TRBV27
clone size: once
J gene: TRBJ1-6
D gene: -

CDR3 protein: CASSLTWTLSTPTDTQYF
CDR3 DNA: TGCGCCAGCAGCTTGACCTGGACATTAAGTACTCCCACAGATACGCAGTATTTT
V gene: TRBV5-1
clone size: -
J gene: TRBJ2-3
D gene: -

CDR3 protein: CASSSGTGGPLGYTF
CDR3 DNA: TGTGCCAGCAGTTCCGGGACAGGGGGACCCCTTGGCTACACCTTC
V gene: TRBV2
clone size: -
J gene: TRBJ1-2
D gene: TRBD1

CDR3 protein: CASSLERTGGRQPQHF
CDR3 DNA: TGTGCCAGCAGCTTAGAAAGGACAGGGGGCAGACAGCCCCAGCATTTT
V gene: TRBV7-8
clone size: -
J gene: TRBJ1-5
D gene: TRBD1

CDR3 protein: CASSSALTQNTEAFF
CDR3 DNA: TGCGCCAGCAGCAGCGCCTTAACTCAGAACACTGAAGCTTTCTTT
V gene: TRBV4-1
clone size: -
J gene: TRBJ1-1
D gene: -

CDR3 protein: CASSMRADNEQFF
CDR3 DNA: TGTGCCAGTAGTATGAGGGCAGACAATGAGCAGTTCTTC
V gene: TRBV19
clone size: few
J gene: TRBJ2-1
D gene: -

CDR3 protein: CASSPTGYAADTQYF
CDR3 DNA: TGTGCCAGCAGCCCAACAGGGTACGCGGCAGATACGCAGTATTTT
V gene: TRBV9
clone size: medium-sized
J gene: TRBJ2-3
D gene: -